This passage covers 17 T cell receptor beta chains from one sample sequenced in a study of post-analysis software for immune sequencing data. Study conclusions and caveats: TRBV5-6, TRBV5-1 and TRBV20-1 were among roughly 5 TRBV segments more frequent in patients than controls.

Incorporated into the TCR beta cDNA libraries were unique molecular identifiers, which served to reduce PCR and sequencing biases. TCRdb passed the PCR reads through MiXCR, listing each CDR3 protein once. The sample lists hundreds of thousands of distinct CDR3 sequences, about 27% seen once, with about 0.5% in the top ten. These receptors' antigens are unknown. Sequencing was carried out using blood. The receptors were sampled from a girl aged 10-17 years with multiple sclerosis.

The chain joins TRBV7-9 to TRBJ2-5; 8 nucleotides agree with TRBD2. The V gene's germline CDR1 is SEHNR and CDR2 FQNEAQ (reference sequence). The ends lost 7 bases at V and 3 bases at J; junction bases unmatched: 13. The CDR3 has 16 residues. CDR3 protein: CASNGGERYIKETQYF. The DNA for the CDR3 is TGTGCCAGCAACGGGGGGGAGAGATATATTAAAGAGACCCAGTACTTC. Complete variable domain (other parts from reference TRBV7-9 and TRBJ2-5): DTGVSQNPRHKITKRGQNVTFRCDPISEHNRLYWYRQTLGQGPEFLTYFQNEAQLEKSRLLSDRFSAERPKGSFSTLEIQRTEQGDSAMYLCASNGGERYIKETQYFGPGTRLLVL.

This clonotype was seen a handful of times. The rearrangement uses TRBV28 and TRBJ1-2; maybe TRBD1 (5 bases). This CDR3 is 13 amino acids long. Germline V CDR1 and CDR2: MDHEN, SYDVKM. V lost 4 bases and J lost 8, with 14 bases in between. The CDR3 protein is CASSSRDSEGYTF. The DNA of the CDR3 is TGTGCCAGCAGTTCCAGGGATTCTGAGGGCTACACCTTC.

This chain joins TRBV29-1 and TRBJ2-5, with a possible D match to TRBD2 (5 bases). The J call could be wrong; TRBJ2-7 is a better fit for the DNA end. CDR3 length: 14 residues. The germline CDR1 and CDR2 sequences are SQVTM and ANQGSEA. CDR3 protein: CSVVPPGNNNEQYF. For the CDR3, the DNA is TGCAGCGTTGTCCCCCCCGGGAATAACAACGAGCAGTACTTC.

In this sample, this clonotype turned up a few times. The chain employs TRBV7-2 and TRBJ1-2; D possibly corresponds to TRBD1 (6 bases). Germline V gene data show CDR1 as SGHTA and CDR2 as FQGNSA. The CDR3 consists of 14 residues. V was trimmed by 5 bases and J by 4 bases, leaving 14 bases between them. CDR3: CASSPKGGGYGYTF. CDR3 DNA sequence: TGTGCCAGCAGCCCAAAGGGGGGCGGCTATGGCTACACCTTC.

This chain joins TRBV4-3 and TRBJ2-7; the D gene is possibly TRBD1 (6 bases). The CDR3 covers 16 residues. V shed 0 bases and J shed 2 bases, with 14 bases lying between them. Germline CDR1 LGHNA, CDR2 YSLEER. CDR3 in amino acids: CASSQEAPDSPYEQYF. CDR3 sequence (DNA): TGCGCCAGCAGCCAAGAAGCCCCGGACAGTCCCTACGAGCAGTACTTC.

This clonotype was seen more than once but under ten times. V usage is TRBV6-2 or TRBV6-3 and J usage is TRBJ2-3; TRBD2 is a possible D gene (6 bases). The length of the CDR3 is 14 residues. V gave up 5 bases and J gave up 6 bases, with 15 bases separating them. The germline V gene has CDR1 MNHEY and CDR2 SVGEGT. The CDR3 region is CASSLRVREDTQYF. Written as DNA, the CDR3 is TGTGCCAGCAGTCTCCGCGTTCGGGAGGATACGCAGTATTTT.

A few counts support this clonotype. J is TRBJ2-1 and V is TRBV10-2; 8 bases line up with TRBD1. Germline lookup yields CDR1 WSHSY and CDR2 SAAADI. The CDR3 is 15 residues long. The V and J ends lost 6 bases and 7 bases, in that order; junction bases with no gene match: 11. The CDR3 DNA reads TGCGCCAGCAGATACCGGAGGACAGGGCGGAATGAGCAGTTCTTC. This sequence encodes CASRYRRTGRNEQFF.

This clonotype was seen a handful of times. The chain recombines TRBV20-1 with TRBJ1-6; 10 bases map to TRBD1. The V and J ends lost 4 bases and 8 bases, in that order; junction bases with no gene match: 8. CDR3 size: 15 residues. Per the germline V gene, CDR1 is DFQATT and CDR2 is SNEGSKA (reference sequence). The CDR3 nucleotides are TGCAGTGCTACGCGGGGACAGGGGTGGCATTCACCCCTCCACTTT. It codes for CSATRGQGWHSPLHF.

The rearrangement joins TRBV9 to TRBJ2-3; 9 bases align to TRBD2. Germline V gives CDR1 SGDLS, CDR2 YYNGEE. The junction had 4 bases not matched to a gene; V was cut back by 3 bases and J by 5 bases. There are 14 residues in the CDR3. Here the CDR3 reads CASSEGLAGDTQYF. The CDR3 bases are TGTGCCAGCAGCGAGGGACTAGCTGGAGATACGCAGTATTTT.

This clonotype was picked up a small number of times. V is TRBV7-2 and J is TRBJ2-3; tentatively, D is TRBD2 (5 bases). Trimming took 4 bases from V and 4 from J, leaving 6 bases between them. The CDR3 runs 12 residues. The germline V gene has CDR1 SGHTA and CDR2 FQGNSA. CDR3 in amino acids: CASSSGSDTQYF. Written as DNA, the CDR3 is TGTGCCAGCAGCTCGGGGTCAGATACGCAGTATTTT.

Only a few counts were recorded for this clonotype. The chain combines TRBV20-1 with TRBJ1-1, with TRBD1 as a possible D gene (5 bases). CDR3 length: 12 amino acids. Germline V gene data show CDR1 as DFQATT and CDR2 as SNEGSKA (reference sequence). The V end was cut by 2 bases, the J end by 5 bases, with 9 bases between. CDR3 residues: CSARRGSTEAFF. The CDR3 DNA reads TGCAGTGCTAGAAGGGGTTCTACTGAAGCTTTCTTT.

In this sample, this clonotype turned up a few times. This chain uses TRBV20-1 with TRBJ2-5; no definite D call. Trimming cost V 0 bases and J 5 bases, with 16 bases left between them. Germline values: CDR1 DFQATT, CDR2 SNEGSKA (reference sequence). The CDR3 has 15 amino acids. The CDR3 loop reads CSARDSAGTGETQYF. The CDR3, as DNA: TGCAGTGCTAGAGATTCGGCAGGTACGGGCGAGACCCAGTACTTC.

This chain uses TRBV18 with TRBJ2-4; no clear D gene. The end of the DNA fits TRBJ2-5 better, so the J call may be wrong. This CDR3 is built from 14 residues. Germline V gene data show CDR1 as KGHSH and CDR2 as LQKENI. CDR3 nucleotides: TGTGCCAGCTCCCCGAGGCCGATCCAAGAGACCCAGTACTTC. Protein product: CASSPRPIQETQYF.

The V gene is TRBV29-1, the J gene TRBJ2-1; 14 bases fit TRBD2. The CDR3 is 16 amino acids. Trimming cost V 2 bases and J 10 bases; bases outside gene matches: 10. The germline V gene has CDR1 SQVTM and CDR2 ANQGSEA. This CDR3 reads CSVERPGLAGDREQFF. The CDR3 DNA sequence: TGCAGCGTTGAACGTCCGGGACTAGCGGGAGATCGGGAGCAGTTCTTC.

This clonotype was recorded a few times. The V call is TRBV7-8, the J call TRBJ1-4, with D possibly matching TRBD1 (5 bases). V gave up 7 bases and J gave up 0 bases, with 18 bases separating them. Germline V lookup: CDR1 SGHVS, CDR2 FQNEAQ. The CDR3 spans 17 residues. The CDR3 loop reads CASIQEGPGATNEKLFF. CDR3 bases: TGTGCCAGCATCCAAGAGGGACCGGGAGCAACTAATGAAAAACTGTTTTTT.

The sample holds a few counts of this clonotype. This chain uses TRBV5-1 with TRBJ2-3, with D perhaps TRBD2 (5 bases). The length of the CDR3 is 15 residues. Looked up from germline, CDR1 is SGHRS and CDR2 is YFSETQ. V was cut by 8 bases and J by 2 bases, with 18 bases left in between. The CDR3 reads CASLASGPATDTQYF. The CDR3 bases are TGCGCCAGTCTAGCTTCGGGCCCTGCCACAGATACGCAGTATTTT.

CDR3 protein: CASSLARVSSLETQYF. The DNA of the CDR3 is TGTGCCAGCAGCTTAGCGAGGGTTTCTAGTTTGGAGACCCAGTACTTC. The chain joins TRBV7-2 to TRBJ2-5; a possible D gene is TRBD2 (5 bases). V lost 0 bases and J 5 bases, leaving 16 bases between the germline ends. The length of the CDR3 is 16 residues. The V gene's germline CDR1 is SGHTA and CDR2 FQGNSA.